A single sample gave rise to the 22 T cell receptor beta chains below, sequenced in a study of blood T cell repertoires in COVID-19. Measured with immunoSEQ multiplex PCR; TCRdb has only the in-frame clones, and not every one. The profile shows roughly 200,000 clones, 90% of them singletons. Sequencing was performed on PBMCs or T cells enriched from blood (not recorded which). The receptors originated from a young man who had recovered from COVID-19.

The CDR3 reads CASATSLILAKNIQYF. The DNA of the CDR3 is TGTGCCAGTGCGACTAGTCTGATACTTGCCAAAAACATTCAGTACTTC. The gene calls are TRBV21-1 and TRBJ2-4; the D call in the table, TRBD2, was not verified against the DNA. TRBV21-1 is tagged as a pseudogene. This CDR3 spans 16 amino acids.

The V and J genes are TRBV30 and TRBJ1-1, with a tentative D call TRBD1 (5 bases). CDR1 and CDR2 from the germline V gene are GTSNPN and SVGIG (reference sequence). CDR3 length: 14 amino acids. V gave up 0 bases and J gave up 5 bases, with 13 bases separating them. The CDR3 loop is CAWSVYQGWTEAFF. The CDR3 DNA reads TGTGCCTGGAGTGTTTATCAGGGCTGGACTGAAGCTTTCTTT.

V is TRBV5-1 and J is TRBJ1-2; 8 nucleotides align to TRBD1. Germline V gene lookup returns CDR1 SGHRS and CDR2 YFSETQ. V was clipped by 4 bases and J by 7 bases; unmatched bases: 6. This CDR3 is built from 13 residues. The CDR3 sequence: CASSPDRAFGYTF. CDR3 nucleotide sequence: TGCGCCAGCAGCCCGGACAGGGCGTTTGGCTACACCTTC.

CDR3 protein: CASSEGGEKLFF. CDR3 nucleotide sequence: TGCGCCAGCAGTGAGGGAGGGGAAAAACTGTTTTTT. The rearrangement uses TRBV10-1 and TRBJ1-4, with D unresolved. The CDR3 contains 12 residues. Trimming took off 2 bases at V and 8 bases at J, with 6 bases between the two ends. Germline lookup yields CDR1 WNHNN and CDR2 SYGVQD (reference sequence).

The genes are TRBV5-4 and TRBJ2-7, with D possibly matching TRBD2 (5 bases). V lost 0 bases and J 2 bases, leaving 15 bases between the germline ends. Germline assignment: CDR1 SGHNT and CDR2 YYREEE (reference sequence). The CDR3 covers 16 residues. CDR3 sequence: CASSLVGLADPYEQYF. CDR3 coding DNA: TGTGCCAGCAGCTTGGTGGGCCTAGCTGATCCCTACGAGCAGTACTTC.

V usage is TRBV14 and J usage is TRBJ1-3; the D gene is possibly TRBD1 (5 bases). Trimming pared 1 base from V and 3 bases from J, leaving 10 bases between. CDR3 length: 15 residues. Germline V gives CDR1 SGHDN, CDR2 FVKESK. This chain's CDR3 is CASSQVRGLGNTIYF. CDR3 in DNA: TGTGCCAGCAGCCAAGTAAGGGGTCTTGGAAACACCATATATTTT.

J is TRBJ1-2 and V is TRBV19; D unresolved. The length of the CDR3 is 14 residues. V lost 9 bases and J 3 bases, leaving 17 bases between the germline ends. Germline V gene lookup returns CDR1 LNHDA and CDR2 SQIVND (reference sequence). The CDR3 nucleotides read TGTGCCAGCCTTCCTGGGTTGAGGGACTATGGCTACACCTTC. As protein: CASLPGLRDYGYTF.

The chain employs TRBV11-2 and TRBJ1-1; D gene ambiguous. Trimming cost V 3 bases and J 3 bases, with 17 bases left between them. CDR3 length equals 16 residues. Germline V gene sequence: CDR1 SGHAT, CDR2 FQNNGV. CDR3 DNA: TGTGCCAGCAGCTTTGCCATGCCTCTCGGGGACACTGAAGCTTTCTTT. The encoded protein is CASSFAMPLGDTEAFF.

V is TRBV5-5 and J is TRBJ1-6, with 9 bases lining up with TRBD1. J gave up 0 bases and V 3 bases, and 7 bases lay outside the gene matches. The CDR3 covers 18 residues. Germline CDR1 is SGHKS and CDR2 is YYEKEE (reference sequence). Here the CDR3 reads CASSSRPGQGSYNSPLHF. The CDR3 nucleotides read TGTGCCAGCAGCTCACGACCGGGACAGGGCTCCTATAATTCACCCCTCCACTTT.

This clone appeared a few times. V and J are TRBV11-2 and TRBJ1-1; D unclear. Germline values: CDR1 SGHAT, CDR2 FQNNGV. Trimming removed 1 base from V and 8 bases from J, with 5 bases in between. The CDR3 covers 11 residues. CDR3 sequence reads: CASSLGQEAFF. The CDR3 DNA sequence: TGTGCCAGCAGCTTAGGCCAGGAAGCTTTCTTT.

V is TRBV5-1 and J is TRBJ2-7; D unresolved. The CDR3 totals 17 residues. The V end was cut by 0 bases, the J end by 0 bases, with 16 bases between. Germline assignment: CDR1 SGHRS and CDR2 YFSETQ. Here the CDR3 DNA reads TGCGCCAGCAGCTTGGGCTTTTTTCTTGGGCACTCCTACGAGCAGTACTTC. Residues: CASSLGFFLGHSYEQYF.

The V gene is TRBV9, the J gene TRBJ1-2, with D perhaps TRBD1 (5 bases). The germline V and J ends were trimmed by 0 bases and 2 bases, with 14 bases remaining between them. CDR3 length equals 16 residues. Germline CDR1 is SGDLS and CDR2 is YYNGEE. CDR3 in amino acids: CASSVEAGLLNYGYTF. CDR3 bases: TGTGCCAGCAGCGTAGAAGCAGGGCTACTGAACTATGGCTACACCTTC.

The chain has TRBV5-1 and TRBJ1-1; D may be TRBD1 (5 bases). Trimming cost V 4 bases and J 2 bases, with 21 bases left between them. Looked up from germline, CDR1 is SGHRS and CDR2 is YFSETQ. The CDR3 spans 17 residues. The CDR3, as DNA: TGCGCCAGCAGCCAGGGAGGGACGGCCCGGGTAAACACTGAAGCTTTCTTT. Translated: CASSQGGTARVNTEAFF.

The chain employs TRBV3-1 (or the pseudogene TRBV3-2) and TRBJ2-7, with no clear D. The CDR3 contains 13 residues. Germline lookup yields CDR1 LGHDT and CDR2 YNNKEL (reference sequence). Trimming removed 0 bases from V and 4 bases from J, with 7 bases in between. The chain's CDR3 is CASSQDIGYEQYF. CDR3 DNA: TGTGCCAGCAGCCAAGATATCGGTTACGAGCAGTACTTC.

This rearrangement joins TRBV19 to TRBJ2-1, with D perhaps TRBD1 (5 bases). This CDR3 is 13 amino acids long. CDR1 is LNHDA and CDR2 is SQIVND in the germline V gene (reference sequence). Deletions cut 3 bases from V and 6 bases from J, with 9 bases between. The CDR3 reads CASSIVRANEQFF. CDR3 in DNA: TGTGCCAGTAGTATTGTCAGGGCCAATGAGCAGTTCTTC.

This rearrangement joins TRBV10-3 to TRBJ2-7; D possibly corresponds to TRBD1 (7 bases). The CDR3 has 15 residues. Germline CDR1 reads ENHRY; CDR2 reads SYGVKD. Deletions cut 4 bases from V and 0 bases from J, with 13 bases between. The CDR3, as DNA: TGTGCCATCAGTGGGGCGGGACAGAACTCCTACGAGCAGTACTTC. This gives the protein CAISGAGQNSYEQYF.

The chain joins TRBV6-2 or TRBV6-3 to TRBJ2-1; tentative D call: TRBD1 (6 bases). The CDR3 is made up of 14 amino acids. Germline-derived CDR1 and CDR2 are MNHEY and SVGEGT. V was shortened by 4 bases and J by 5 bases, with 12 bases between the two germline ends. As DNA, the CDR3 is TGTGCCAGCAGTTTACGACAGGCAAACAATGAGCAGTTCTTC. Encoded protein: CASSLRQANNEQFF.

This chain joins TRBV6-2 or TRBV6-3 and TRBJ1-5; D may be TRBD1 (6 bases). This CDR3 comprises 14 residues. The germline gives CDR1 MNHEY, CDR2 SVGEGT. Trimming pared 6 bases from V and 0 bases from J, leaving 9 bases between. The CDR3 nucleotides read TGTGCCAGCAGCCAGGGACATAGCAATCAGCCCCAGCATTTT. This sequence encodes CASSQGHSNQPQHF.

The rearrangement joins TRBV13 to TRBJ2-3; 8 positions agree with TRBD2. J was trimmed by 2 bases and V by 2 bases; bases with no gene match: 9. The CDR3 is 17 residues long. Looked up from germline, CDR1 is PRHDT and CDR2 is FYEKMQ (reference sequence). Written as DNA, the CDR3 is TGTGCCAGCAGCTTACAGTCGGGACTAGGAAACACAGATACGCAGTATTTT. This encodes CASSLQSGLGNTDTQYF.

The chain employs TRBV11-2 and TRBJ1-6; D is ambiguous. This CDR3 has 14 amino acids. With 3 bases removed from V and 3 bases from J, the gap between germline ends came to 6 bases. The V gene's germline CDR1 is SGHAT and CDR2 FQNNGV. CDR3 residues: CASSFGLYNSPLHF. The DNA for the CDR3 is TGTGCCAGCAGCTTCGGTCTCTATAATTCACCCCTCCACTTT.

The chain recombines TRBV11-2 with TRBJ2-7; 11 bases are shared with TRBD2. The CDR3 consists of 15 residues. With V trimmed by 4 bases and J by 3 bases, 5 bases remained unmatched. The germline V gene has CDR1 SGHAT and CDR2 FQNNGV. The CDR3 spells CASSSTSGRLYEQYF. The CDR3 coding sequence is TGTGCCAGCAGCTCTACTAGCGGGAGACTCTACGAGCAGTACTTC. The full variable domain, its missing parts supplied by reference TRBV11-2 and TRBJ2-7, is EAGVAQSPRYKIIEKRQSVAFWCNPISGHATLYWYQQILGQGPKLLIQFQNNGVVDDSQLPKDRFSAERLKGVDSTLKIQPAKLEDSAVYLCASSSTSGRLYEQYFGPGTRLTVT.

This clone was seen only once. The V gene is TRBV24-1, the J gene TRBJ1-4, with D maybe TRBD1 (5 bases). The germline V gene encodes CDR1 KGHDR and CDR2 SFDVKD. The length of the CDR3 is 16 residues. The germline V and J ends were trimmed by 4 bases and 8 bases, with 19 bases remaining between them. The CDR3 DNA reads as TGTGCCACCAGTGACTCCGACAGATCGAGCAGGGAAAAACTGTTTTTT. Translated: CATSDSDRSSREKLFF.